This T cell receptor beta chain was sequenced for a study of shared clonotypes between healthy human individuals. J was trimmed by 0 bases and V by 0 bases; bases with no gene match: 0. The CDR3 covers 14 residues. The germline CDR1 and CDR2 sequences are SGHDT and YYEEEE. Sequenced by immunoSEQ multiplex PCR; TCRdb stores in-frame clones only, minus some. This repertoire shows roughly 2.5 million clones, more than 90% found once; its top ten account for about 0.13%. This clone has just one count. This specimen includes other DNA sequences encoding the same CDR3. Sequences were obtained from naive CD4+ T cells sorted from blood. Subset indicated: CD45RA+ positively selected. The chain carries TRBV5-6 and TRBJ2-7; 7 bases line up with TRBD1. This TCR was recovered from a man aged 18 to 30 in good health. The CDR3 DNA reads as TGTGCCAGCAGCTTGGACAGGGGCTCCTACGAGCAGTACTTC. Protein: CASSLDRGSYEQYF.